This T cell receptor (beta chain) was captured by sequencing in a study of TIL therapy for anti-PD-1-resistant metastatic lung cancer. Study-wide background: Median patient age was 54, ranging roughly 38-75 years. Study-wide findings and caveats: This highly selected cohort may not generalize to typical lung cancer patients.

This was the immunoSEQ v3 assay. TCRdb's table, derived via immunoSEQ multiplex PCR, lists solely in-frame clones and lacks some. The data show just over 25,000 clones, roughly 72% seen once. This CDR3 spans 15 amino acids. Germline values: CDR1 SGHRS, CDR2 YFSETQ. V shed 3 bases and J 10 bases; nucleotides not matched to a gene: 11. Specified time point: pre-treatment sample, taken before nivolumab and TIL therapy. Most excised metastases sampled were pleural nodules or supraclavicular lymph nodes. Enrollment ran from October 2017 to January 2020. On this clone itself: Its antigen is currently unknown.

This sequence was found in a person between 25 and 79 years old with non-small cell lung cancer. V usage is TRBV5-1 and J usage is TRBJ2-1; 9 bases agree with TRBD2. The sample was tumor tissue, taken at baseline. The CDR3 coding sequence is TGCGCCAGCAGCTCCTCTAGCGGGGCCCGGGCGGAGCAGTTCTTC. As protein: CASSSSSGARAEQFF.